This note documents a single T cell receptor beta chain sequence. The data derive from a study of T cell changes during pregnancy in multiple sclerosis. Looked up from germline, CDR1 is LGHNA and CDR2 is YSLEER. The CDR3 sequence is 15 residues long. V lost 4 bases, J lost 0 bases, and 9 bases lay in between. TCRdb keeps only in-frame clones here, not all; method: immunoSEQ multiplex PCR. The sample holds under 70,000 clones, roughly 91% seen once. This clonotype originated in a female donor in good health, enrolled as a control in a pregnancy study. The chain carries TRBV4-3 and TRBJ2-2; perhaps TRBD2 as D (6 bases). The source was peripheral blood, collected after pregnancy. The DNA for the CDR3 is TGCGCCAGCAGCCGCCGGGACTCGAACACCGGGGAGCTGTTTTTT. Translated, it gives CASSRRDSNTGELFF.